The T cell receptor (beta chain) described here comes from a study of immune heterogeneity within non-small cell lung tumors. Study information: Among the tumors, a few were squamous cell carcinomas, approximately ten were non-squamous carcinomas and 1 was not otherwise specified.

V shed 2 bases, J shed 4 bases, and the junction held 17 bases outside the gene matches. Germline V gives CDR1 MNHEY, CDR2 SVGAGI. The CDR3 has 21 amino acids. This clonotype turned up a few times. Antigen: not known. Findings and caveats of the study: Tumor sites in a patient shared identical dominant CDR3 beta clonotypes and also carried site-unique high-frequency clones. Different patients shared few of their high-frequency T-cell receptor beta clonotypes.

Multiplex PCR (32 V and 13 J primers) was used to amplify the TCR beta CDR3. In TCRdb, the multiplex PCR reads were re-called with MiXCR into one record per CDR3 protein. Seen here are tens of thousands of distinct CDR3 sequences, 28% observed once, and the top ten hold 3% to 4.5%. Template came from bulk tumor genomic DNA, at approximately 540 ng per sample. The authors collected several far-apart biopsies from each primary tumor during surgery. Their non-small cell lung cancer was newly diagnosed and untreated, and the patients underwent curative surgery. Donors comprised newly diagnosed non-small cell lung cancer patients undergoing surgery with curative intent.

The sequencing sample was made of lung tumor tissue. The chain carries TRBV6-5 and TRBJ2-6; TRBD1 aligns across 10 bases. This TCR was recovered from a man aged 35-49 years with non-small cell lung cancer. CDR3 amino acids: CASSYPRTGGSLGPGANVLTF. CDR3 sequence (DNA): TGTGCCAGCAGTTACCCCAGGACAGGGGGGAGTTTGGGTCCCGGGGCCAACGTCCTGACTTTC.